The rows below give T cell receptor beta chains drawn from one sample of a study of blood T cell repertoires in COVID-19. Some clones are missing from TCRdb's copy, which holds only in-frame ones; the method was immunoSEQ multiplex PCR. The table includes around 130,000 clones, about 83% detected once. Sequenced material: peripheral blood. The receptors originated from a young man with COVID-19, enrolled during active disease. Each CDR3 is given with its conserved first and last residue. The D gene is left open where the match is weak. Only part of the rows carry a size: once, few, many, or a class if the clone is expanded.

CDR3nt: TGTGCCAGCAGCCAAGTCCGGACAGCAACCGGGGAGCTGTTTTTT
CDR3aa: CASSQVRTATGELFF
len: 15
v_gene: TRBV3-1/TRBV3-2
j_gene: TRBJ2-2
abundance: NA
d_gene: NA

CDR3nt: TGTGCCAGTAGCGGGATTCGGGGTTATGGCTACACCTTC
CDR3aa: CASSGIRGYGYTF
len: 13
v_gene: TRBV19
j_gene: TRBJ1-2
abundance: NA
d_gene: NA

CDR3nt: TGTGCCAGCAGCTTAGATCGGCAGGGGGCCCGGGGCACTGAAGCTTTCTTT
CDR3aa: CASSLDRQGARGTEAFF
len: 17
v_gene: TRBV11-2
j_gene: TRBJ1-1
abundance: NA
d_gene: TRBD1

CDR3nt: TGCAGCTGCCGGGACAGGGCTTCTAGCACAGATACGCAGTATTTT
CDR3aa: CSCRDRASSTDTQYF
len: 15
v_gene: TRBV29-1
j_gene: TRBJ2-3
abundance: NA
d_gene: TRBD1

CDR3nt: TGTGCCAGCAGTGAAGGTAGAACAGCCCTTAGCAATCAGCCCCAGCATTTT
CDR3aa: CASSEGRTALSNQPQHF
len: 17
v_gene: TRBV6-1
j_gene: TRBJ1-5
abundance: NA
d_gene: NA

CDR3nt: TGTGCCAGCAGCAAGGACTTAGGGGGCCTCGAGCAGTACTTC
CDR3aa: CASSKDLGGLEQYF
len: 14
v_gene: TRBV7-2
j_gene: TRBJ2-7
abundance: NA
d_gene: TRBD1

CDR3nt: TGTGCCATCAGTGCCCGGCCGGGATCACCCCTCCACTTT
CDR3aa: CAISARPGSPLHF
len: 13
v_gene: TRBV10-3
j_gene: TRBJ1-6
abundance: NA
d_gene: NA

CDR3nt: TGTGCCAGTAGGGGGACTAGCGGGAGTGTCGGGGAGCTGTTTTTT
CDR3aa: CASRGTSGSVGELFF
len: 15
v_gene: TRBV19
j_gene: TRBJ2-2
abundance: NA
d_gene: TRBD2

CDR3nt: TGTGCCAGCAGCTCCCTAGGGGCTAGCGGGGGGGAGACCCAGTACTTC
CDR3aa: CASSSLGASGGETQYF
len: 16
v_gene: TRBV7-9
j_gene: TRBJ2-5
abundance: NA
d_gene: TRBD2

CDR3nt: TGTGCCAGCAGGAGGGAGGGCCGGGGTGAGCAGTTCTTC
CDR3aa: CASRREGRGEQFF
len: 13
v_gene: TRBV6-5
j_gene: TRBJ2-1
abundance: NA
d_gene: TRBD2

CDR3nt: TGTGCCAGCAGGGGTCGGGAGGGCCCCTACAATGAGCAGTTCTTC
CDR3aa: CASRGREGPYNEQFF
len: 15
v_gene: TRBV2
j_gene: TRBJ2-1
abundance: NA
d_gene: TRBD2

CDR3nt: TGTGCCAGCAGTTTAGCGGGACGGAAAAAAGAGACCCAGTACTTC
CDR3aa: CASSLAGRKKETQYF
len: 15
v_gene: TRBV27
j_gene: TRBJ2-5
abundance: NA
d_gene: NA

CDR3nt: TGTGCCACCAGCCCTGGGGCAGCAGCAACCTACGAGCAGTACTTC
CDR3aa: CATSPGAAATYEQYF
len: 15
v_gene: TRBV15
j_gene: TRBJ2-7
abundance: NA
d_gene: NA

CDR3nt: TGTGCCACCAGTGATAAAGCGGGAGGGGAACACCTAAGGGGGCAGTTCTTC
CDR3aa: CATSDKAGGEHLRGQFF
len: 17
v_gene: TRBV24-1
j_gene: TRBJ2-1
abundance: once
d_gene: TRBD2

CDR3nt: TGTGCCAGCAGCCCGGGACAGGGGGCTTACGAGCAGTACTTC
CDR3aa: CASSPGQGAYEQYF
len: 14
v_gene: TRBV9
j_gene: TRBJ2-7
abundance: once
d_gene: TRBD1

CDR3nt: TGTGCCAGCAGCCCCCAGGACAGGGTTGATACGCAGTATTTT
CDR3aa: CASSPQDRVDTQYF
len: 14
v_gene: TRBV6-5
j_gene: TRBJ2-3
abundance: NA
d_gene: TRBD1

CDR3nt: TGTGCCAGCACTCCCGGGGGAGCCAGCAATCAGCCCCAGCATTTT
CDR3aa: CASTPGGASNQPQHF
len: 15
v_gene: TRBV28
j_gene: TRBJ1-5
abundance: NA
d_gene: NA

CDR3nt: TGTGCCAGCAGTGAAGCGCTGGCGACAAGCACAGATACGCAGTATTTT
CDR3aa: CASSEALATSTDTQYF
len: 16
v_gene: TRBV6-1
j_gene: TRBJ2-3
abundance: NA
d_gene: NA

CDR3nt: TGTGCCAGTAGTATAGATCGAACAGGCTCCAATCAGCCCCAGCATTTT
CDR3aa: CASSIDRTGSNQPQHF
len: 16
v_gene: TRBV19
j_gene: TRBJ1-5
abundance: once
d_gene: NA

CDR3nt: TGTGCCACCAGCAGAGATCGTTCCTGGACCCAGTACTTC
CDR3aa: CATSRDRSWTQYF
len: 13
v_gene: TRBV15
j_gene: TRBJ2-5
abundance: NA
d_gene: NA

CDR3nt: TGTGCCAGCAGTCTACTAGTCTCCGGGGAGCTGTTTTTT
CDR3aa: CASSLLVSGELFF
len: 13
v_gene: TRBV27
j_gene: TRBJ2-2
abundance: NA
d_gene: NA

CDR3nt: TGTGCCAGCAGCTTTCTGGAGGGATGGAGCTACACCTTC
CDR3aa: CASSFLEGWSYTF
len: 13
v_gene: TRBV5-4
j_gene: TRBJ1-2
abundance: NA
d_gene: NA

CDR3nt: TGTGCCAGCAGTAGCGGCGGGGGGGAACTGTTTTTT
CDR3aa: CASSSGGGELFF
len: 12
v_gene: TRBV6-5
j_gene: TRBJ1-4
abundance: NA
d_gene: NA

CDR3nt: TGTGCCACCAGCCAAGGGGGCCCATATAGCAATCAGCCCCAGCATTTT
CDR3aa: CATSQGGPYSNQPQHF
len: 16
v_gene: TRBV24-1
j_gene: TRBJ1-5
abundance: NA
d_gene: TRBD1

CDR3nt: TGTGCCAGCAGTTTCGTTGCGGGGCGCTCCTACAATGAGCAGTTCTTC
CDR3aa: CASSFVAGRSYNEQFF
len: 16
v_gene: TRBV28
j_gene: TRBJ2-1
abundance: once
d_gene: NA

CDR3nt: TGTGCCAGTAGTATAGAAGGAGGCAGCAGCTCCTACAATGAGCAGTTCTTC
CDR3aa: CASSIEGGSSSYNEQFF
len: 17
v_gene: TRBV19
j_gene: TRBJ2-1
abundance: NA
d_gene: NA

CDR3nt: TGTGCCAGCAGTTCCCACTCGGGACAGGGGAAAGGAGGCTATGGCTACACCTTC
CDR3aa: CASSSHSGQGKGGYGYTF
len: 18
v_gene: TRBV28
j_gene: TRBJ1-2
abundance: NA
d_gene: TRBD1

CDR3nt: TGTGCCAGCAGCCCTCCGGGGGGTTATGAAGCTTTCTTT
CDR3aa: CASSPPGGYEAFF
len: 13
v_gene: TRBV9
j_gene: TRBJ1-1
abundance: NA
d_gene: NA